What follows is one T cell receptor beta chain and its context. The data were taken from a study of control samples from healthy donors and cancer patients. The CDR3 covers 15 residues. V gave up 0 bases and J gave up 5 bases, with 14 bases separating them. From germline, CDR1 is GTSNPN and CDR2 SVGIG (reference sequence). Produced via immunoSEQ multiplex PCR; TCRdb's table is partial and in-frame only. The data show tens of thousands of clones, about 90% seen once. The J gene is TRBJ2-1, the V gene TRBV30; no definite D call. This TCR came from an older woman with head and neck cancer. Sequencing input: PBMCs. Here the CDR3 reads CAWSVRHRPDNEQFF. The CDR3 nucleotides are TGTGCCTGGAGTGTTCGGCACAGACCCGACAATGAGCAGTTCTTC.